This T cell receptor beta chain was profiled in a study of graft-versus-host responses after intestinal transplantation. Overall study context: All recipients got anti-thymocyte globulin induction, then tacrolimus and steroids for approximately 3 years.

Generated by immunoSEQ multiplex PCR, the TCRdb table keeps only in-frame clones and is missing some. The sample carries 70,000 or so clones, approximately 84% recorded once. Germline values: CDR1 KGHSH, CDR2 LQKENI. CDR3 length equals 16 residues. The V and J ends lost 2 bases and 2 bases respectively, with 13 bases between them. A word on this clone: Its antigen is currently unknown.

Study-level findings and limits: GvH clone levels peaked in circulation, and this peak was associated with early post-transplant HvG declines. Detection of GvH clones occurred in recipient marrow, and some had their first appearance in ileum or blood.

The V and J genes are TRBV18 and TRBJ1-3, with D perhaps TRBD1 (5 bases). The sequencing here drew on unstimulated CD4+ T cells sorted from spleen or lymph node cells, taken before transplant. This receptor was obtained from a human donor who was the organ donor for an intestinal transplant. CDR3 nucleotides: TGTGCCAGCTCACCAAGGGGCGAGGTAGCTGGAAACACCATATATTTT. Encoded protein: CASSPRGEVAGNTIYF. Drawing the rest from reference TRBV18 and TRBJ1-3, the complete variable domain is NAGVMQNPRHLVRRRGQEARLRCSPMKGHSHVYWYRQLPEEGLKFMVYLQKENIIDESGMPKERFSAEFPKEGPSILRIQQVVRGDSAAYFCASSPRGEVAGNTIYFGEGSWLTVV.